Listed below are T cell receptor beta chains from one sample, sequenced in a study of shared clonotypes between healthy human individuals. TCRdb's table, derived via immunoSEQ multiplex PCR, lists solely in-frame clones and lacks some. The sample contains about 2.1 million clones, 93% of which appear only once. What was sequenced was naive CD8+ T cells from PBMCs. The source is a man younger than 35 in good health. Some clones in this sample may be carry-over from other donors' samples. The CDR3 runs from the conserved cysteine through the conserved F or W. A D gene is named only where the DNA matches it firmly. Not every row has a clone size; where given, it reads once, few, many or a size class.

d_call: NA; clone_size: few; j_call: TRBJ2-7; v_call: TRBV4-1; cdr3_nt: TGCGCCAGCAGCCAAGGGGCAGGGGTCTCCTACGAGCAGTACTTC; cdr3_aa: CASSQGAGVSYEQYF
d_call: TRBD1; clone_size: NA; j_call: TRBJ2-7; v_call: TRBV29-1; cdr3_nt: TGCAGCGTTGAGGGGACAGGTTCGTTCTACGAGCAGTACTTC; cdr3_aa: CSVEGTGSFYEQYF
d_call: TRBD1; clone_size: NA; j_call: TRBJ1-6; v_call: TRBV11-2; cdr3_nt: TGTGCCAGCAGCCCACCGGGACAGTATAATTCACCCCTCCACTTT; cdr3_aa: CASSPPGQYNSPLHF
d_call: NA; clone_size: NA; j_call: TRBJ2-5; v_call: TRBV18; cdr3_nt: TGTGCCAGCTCGGGGGAGACCCAGTACTTC; cdr3_aa: CASSGETQYF
d_call: TRBD2; clone_size: NA; j_call: TRBJ2-1; v_call: TRBV27; cdr3_nt: TGTGCCAGCAGTCCCCGGACTAGCGGGTACAATGAGCAGTTCTTC; cdr3_aa: CASSPRTSGYNEQFF
d_call: NA; clone_size: NA; j_call: TRBJ1-1; v_call: TRBV29-1; cdr3_nt: TGCAGCGTTGTAGGCGCTGAAGCTTTCTTT; cdr3_aa: CSVVGAEAFF
d_call: TRBD2; clone_size: NA; j_call: TRBJ2-1; v_call: TRBV7-9; cdr3_nt: TGTGCCAGCAGCCCTAGCGGGGGGCCCTCCTACAATGAGCAGTTCTTC; cdr3_aa: CASSPSGGPSYNEQFF
d_call: NA; clone_size: NA; j_call: TRBJ2-2; v_call: TRBV9; cdr3_nt: TGTGCCAGCAGCGTAGAGGCACAGAAAACCGTAATAAACACCGGGGAGCTGTTTTTT; cdr3_aa: CASSVEAQKTVINTGELFF
d_call: NA; clone_size: NA; j_call: TRBJ2-2; v_call: TRBV7-7; cdr3_nt: TGTGCCAGCAGCCCCCACATAGGGACAGGGGAGCTGTTTTTT; cdr3_aa: CASSPHIGTGELFF
d_call: NA; clone_size: NA; j_call: TRBJ2-1; v_call: TRBV27; cdr3_nt: TGTGCCAGCAGCCCAAGGGGAGGCTTCTCCTACAATGAGCAGTTCTTC; cdr3_aa: CASSPRGGFSYNEQFF
d_call: TRBD2; clone_size: NA; j_call: TRBJ2-3; v_call: TRBV4-3; cdr3_nt: TGCGCCAGCAGCCGAGTCGGGGGGACAGATACGCAGTATTTT; cdr3_aa: CASSRVGGTDTQYF
d_call: TRBD1; clone_size: NA; j_call: TRBJ2-7; v_call: TRBV27; cdr3_nt: TGTGCCAGCAGTACCGGGACAGGCCCTGGCGAGCAGTACTTC; cdr3_aa: CASSTGTGPGEQYF
d_call: TRBD2; clone_size: NA; j_call: TRBJ2-3; v_call: TRBV28; cdr3_nt: TGTGCCAGCGGACCCGGTGCCGTAGCGGGCCCCACAGATACGCAGTATTTT; cdr3_aa: CASGPGAVAGPTDTQYF